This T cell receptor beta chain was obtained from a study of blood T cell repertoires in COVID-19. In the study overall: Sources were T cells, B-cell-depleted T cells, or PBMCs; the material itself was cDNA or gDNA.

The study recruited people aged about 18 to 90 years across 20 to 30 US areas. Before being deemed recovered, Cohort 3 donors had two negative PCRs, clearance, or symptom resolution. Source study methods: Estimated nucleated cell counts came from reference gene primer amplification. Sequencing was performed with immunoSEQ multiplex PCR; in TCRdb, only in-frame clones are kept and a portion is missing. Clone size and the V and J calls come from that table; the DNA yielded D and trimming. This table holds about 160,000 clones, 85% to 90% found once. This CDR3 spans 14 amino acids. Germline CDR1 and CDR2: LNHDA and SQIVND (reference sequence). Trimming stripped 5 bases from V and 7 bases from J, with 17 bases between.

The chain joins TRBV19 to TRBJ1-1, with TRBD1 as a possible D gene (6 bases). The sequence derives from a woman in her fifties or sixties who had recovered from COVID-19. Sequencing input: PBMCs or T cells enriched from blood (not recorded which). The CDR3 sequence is CASSAQTGYGEAFF. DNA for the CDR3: TGTGCCAGTAGTGCTCAAACAGGGTACGGTGAAGCTTTCTTT.